The 8 T cell receptor beta chains below were found in one sample sequenced in a study of T cell responses to AZD1222 COVID-19 vaccine. Sequenced by immunoSEQ multiplex PCR; TCRdb stores in-frame clones only, minus some. The sample consists of about 140,000 clones, approximately 91% of them appearing once. The sample here was peripheral blood, taken 28 days after the second AZD1222 dose. The receptor source for this set is an adult who received the AZD1222 COVID-19 vaccine.

The CDR3, as DNA: TGTGCCAGCAGTTCCCAAGAGGGAGTGACAGATACGCAGTATTTT. This gives the protein CASSSQEGVTDTQYF. The J gene is TRBJ2-3, the V gene TRBV11-2, with D possibly being TRBD2 (5 bases). This CDR3 region has 15 residues. Germline CDR1 and CDR2: SGHAT and FQNNGV. Trimming cost V 6 bases and J 3 bases, with 16 bases left between them.

V and J are TRBV29-1 and TRBJ2-1, with TRBD2 matching 10 bases. In germline, CDR1 is SQVTM, CDR2 ANQGSEA. This CDR3 contains 14 residues. The ends lost 3 bases at V and 7 bases at J; junction bases unmatched: 6. In DNA, the CDR3 is TGCAGCGTTGACAACCTAGCGGGAGTTAATGAGCAGTTCTTC. It specifies CSVDNLAGVNEQFF.

V is TRBV11-3 and J is TRBJ2-1, with 14 bases that match TRBD2. The trim removed 5 bases at V and 8 bases at J, leaving 5 bases unmatched. This CDR3 is 15 amino acids long. Germline V gives CDR1 SGHNT, CDR2 YENEEA. As DNA, the CDR3 is TGTGCCAGCAGCCTGACTAGCGGGGGGGCTGATGAGCAGTTCTTC. It specifies CASSLTSGGADEQFF.

The chain links TRBV5-4 to TRBJ1-3, with TRBD1 identical over 8 bases. The CDR3 is made up of 15 amino acids. V shed 1 base, J shed 3 bases, and the junction held 3 bases outside the gene matches. Germline V gene sequence: CDR1 SGHNT, CDR2 YYREEE (reference sequence). In DNA, the CDR3 is TGTGCCAGCAGCTTGCAGGGGGCAGGTGGAAACACCATATATTTT. Amino acid sequence: CASSLQGAGGNTIYF.

V usage is TRBV12-1 and J usage is TRBJ2-7. TRBV12-1 is tagged as a pseudogene. The CDR3 consists of 16 residues. The DNA for the CDR3 is TGTGCCAGCAGCCTCCCTCCGGGACCCCGAGGGTTCGAGCAGTACTTC. Protein: CASSLPPGPRGFEQYF.

CDR3 bases: TGTGCCAGCAGCTCCTGGGGACCCGTAAAGGGGAATCAGCCCCAGCATTTT. This encodes CASSSWGPVKGNQPQHF. The V gene is TRBV11-3, the J gene TRBJ1-5; tentative D call: TRBD1 (5 bases). Between the trimmed V and J ends, which lost 4 bases and 4 bases, there was a span of 20 bases. The CDR3 has 17 amino acids. Germline V CDR1 and CDR2: SGHNT, YENEEA.

The chain has TRBV11-2 and TRBJ1-4; unclear D gene. The CDR3 runs 12 residues. Germline assignment: CDR1 SGHAT and CDR2 FQNNGV. Trimming stripped 1 base from V and 6 bases from J, with 3 bases between. CDR3 residues: CASSLGDEKLFF. DNA of the CDR3: TGTGCCAGCAGCTTAGGGGATGAAAAACTGTTTTTT.

V and J are TRBV3-1 (or the pseudogene TRBV3-2) and TRBJ2-3, with 13 bases matching TRBD2. The length of the CDR3 is 16 residues. Germline loops: CDR1 LGHDT, CDR2 YNNKEL (reference sequence). Germline trimming cut 5 bases from V and 8 bases from J; bases unmatched to any gene: 10. In DNA, the CDR3 is TGTGCCAGCAGCTGGGGGACTAGCGGGGCCTTGGGTACGCAGTATTTT. This gives the protein CASSWGTSGALGTQYF.